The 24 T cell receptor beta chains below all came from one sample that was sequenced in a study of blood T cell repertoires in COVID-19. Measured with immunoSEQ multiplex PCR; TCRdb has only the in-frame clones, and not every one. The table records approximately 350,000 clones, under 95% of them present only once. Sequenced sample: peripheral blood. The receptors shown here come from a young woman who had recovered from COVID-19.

CDR3 sequence: CASSRPGRGPGDEQFF. The CDR3 DNA reads as TGTGCCAGCAGCCGCCCCGGGAGGGGGCCTGGCGATGAGCAGTTCTTC. The rearrangement links TRBV3-1 (or the pseudogene TRBV3-2) to TRBJ2-1, with a weak D call TRBD2 (8 bases). CDR1 is LGHDT, CDR2 YNNKEL, per germline (reference sequence). Deletions cut 4 bases from V and 8 bases from J, with 21 bases between. The CDR3 covers 16 residues.

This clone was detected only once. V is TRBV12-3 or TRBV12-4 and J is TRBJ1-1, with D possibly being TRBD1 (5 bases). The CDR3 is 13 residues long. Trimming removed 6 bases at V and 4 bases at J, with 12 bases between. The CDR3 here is CASRSGAGTEAFF. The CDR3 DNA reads TGTGCCAGCAGGAGCGGGGCGGGCACTGAAGCTTTCTTT.

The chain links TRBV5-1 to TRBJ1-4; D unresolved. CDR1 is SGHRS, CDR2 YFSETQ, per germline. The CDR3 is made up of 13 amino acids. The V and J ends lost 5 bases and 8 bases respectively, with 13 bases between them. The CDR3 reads CASSPAAGEKLFF. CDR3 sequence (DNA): TGCGCCAGCAGTCCCGCGGCGGGAGAAAAACTGTTTTTT.

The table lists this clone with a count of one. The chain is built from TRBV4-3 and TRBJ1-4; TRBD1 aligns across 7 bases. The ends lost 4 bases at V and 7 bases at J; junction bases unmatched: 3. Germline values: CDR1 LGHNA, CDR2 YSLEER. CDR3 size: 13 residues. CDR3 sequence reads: CASSPDRSEKLFF. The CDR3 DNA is TGCGCCAGCAGCCCGGACAGGAGTGAAAAACTGTTTTTT.

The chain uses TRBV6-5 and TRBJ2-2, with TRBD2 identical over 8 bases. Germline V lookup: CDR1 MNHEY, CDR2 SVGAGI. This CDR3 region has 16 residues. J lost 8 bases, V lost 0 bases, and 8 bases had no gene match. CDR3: CASSYSLAGGGGELFF. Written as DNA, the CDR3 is TGTGCCAGCAGTTACTCGCTAGCGGGTGGCGGTGGGGAGCTGTTTTTT.

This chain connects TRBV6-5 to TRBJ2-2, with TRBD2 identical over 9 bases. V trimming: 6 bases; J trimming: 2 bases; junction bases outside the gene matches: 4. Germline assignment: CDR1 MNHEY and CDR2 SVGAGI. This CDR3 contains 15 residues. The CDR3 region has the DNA TGTGCCAGCAGCGGACTAGCGAGAAACACCGGGGAGCTGTTTTTT. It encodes CASSGLARNTGELFF.

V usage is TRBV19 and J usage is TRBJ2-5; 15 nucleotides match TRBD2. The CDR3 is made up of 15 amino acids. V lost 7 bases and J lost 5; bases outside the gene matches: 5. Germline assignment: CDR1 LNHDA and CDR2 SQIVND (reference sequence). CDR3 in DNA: TGTGCCAGTACCGATGGACTAGCGGGAGGGGAGACCCAGTACTTC. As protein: CASTDGLAGGETQYF. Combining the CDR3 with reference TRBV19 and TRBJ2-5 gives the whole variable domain DGGITQSPKYLFRKEGQNVTLSCEQNLNHDAMYWYRQDPGQGLRLIYYSQIVNDFQKGDIAEGYSVSREKKESFPLTVTSAQKNPTAFYLCASTDGLAGGETQYFGPGTRLLVL.

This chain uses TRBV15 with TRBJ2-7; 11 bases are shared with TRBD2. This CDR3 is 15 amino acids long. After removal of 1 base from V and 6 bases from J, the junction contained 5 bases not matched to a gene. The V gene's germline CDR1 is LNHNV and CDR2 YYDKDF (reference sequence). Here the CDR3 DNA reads TGTGCCACCAGCAGAGTACTAGCGGGAGAAGGCGAGCAGTACGTC. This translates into CATSRVLAGEGEQYV.

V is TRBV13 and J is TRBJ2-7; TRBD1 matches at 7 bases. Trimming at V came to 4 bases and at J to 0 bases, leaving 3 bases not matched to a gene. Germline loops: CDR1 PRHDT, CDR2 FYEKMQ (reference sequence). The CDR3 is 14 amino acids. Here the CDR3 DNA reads TGTGCCAGCAGCTCCGGGACAGACTCCTACGAGCAGTACGTC. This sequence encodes CASSSGTDSYEQYV.

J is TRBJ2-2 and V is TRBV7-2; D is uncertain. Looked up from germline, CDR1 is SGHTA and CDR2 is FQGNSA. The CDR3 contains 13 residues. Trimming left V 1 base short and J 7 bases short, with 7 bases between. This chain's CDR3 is CASSLENGGELFF. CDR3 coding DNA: TGTGCCAGCAGCTTAGAGAACGGCGGGGAGCTGTTTTTT.

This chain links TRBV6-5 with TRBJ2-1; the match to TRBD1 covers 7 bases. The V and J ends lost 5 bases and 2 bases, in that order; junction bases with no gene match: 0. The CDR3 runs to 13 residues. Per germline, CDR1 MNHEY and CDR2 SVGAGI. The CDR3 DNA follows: TGTGCCAGCAGTCAGGGGGCCTACAATGAGCAGTTCTTC. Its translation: CASSQGAYNEQFF.

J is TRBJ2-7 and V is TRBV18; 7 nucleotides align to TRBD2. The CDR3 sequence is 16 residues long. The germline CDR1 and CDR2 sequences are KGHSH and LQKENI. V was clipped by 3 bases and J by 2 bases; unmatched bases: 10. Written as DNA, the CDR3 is TGTGCCAGCTCACCGCGCGCGACTGGGGGGGCCTACGAGCAGTACGTC. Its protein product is CASSPRATGGAYEQYV.

DNA for the CDR3: TGTGCCAGTAGTACACAGGGACATAGCAATCAGCCCCAGCATTTT. Its protein is CASSTQGHSNQPQHF. The chain has TRBV19 and TRBJ1-5, with D tentatively TRBD1 (6 bases). The V gene's germline CDR1 is LNHDA and CDR2 SQIVND (reference sequence). The CDR3 is 15 residues long. V lost 4 bases and J lost 0, with 10 bases in between.

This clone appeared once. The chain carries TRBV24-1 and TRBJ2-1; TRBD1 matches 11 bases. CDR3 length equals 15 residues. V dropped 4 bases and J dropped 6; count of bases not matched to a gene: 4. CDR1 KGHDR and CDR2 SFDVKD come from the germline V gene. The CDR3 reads CATSDPGTGGNEQFF. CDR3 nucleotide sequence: TGTGCCACCAGTGACCCTGGGACAGGGGGCAATGAGCAGTTCTTC.

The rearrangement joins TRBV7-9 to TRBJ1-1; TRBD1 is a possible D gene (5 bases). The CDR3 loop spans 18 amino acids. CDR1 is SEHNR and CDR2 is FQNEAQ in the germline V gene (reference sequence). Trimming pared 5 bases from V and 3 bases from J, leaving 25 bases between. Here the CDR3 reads CASSETTGLWVGDTEAFF. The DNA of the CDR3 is TGTGCCAGCAGCGAGACGACGGGACTTTGGGTTGGGGACACTGAAGCTTTCTTT.

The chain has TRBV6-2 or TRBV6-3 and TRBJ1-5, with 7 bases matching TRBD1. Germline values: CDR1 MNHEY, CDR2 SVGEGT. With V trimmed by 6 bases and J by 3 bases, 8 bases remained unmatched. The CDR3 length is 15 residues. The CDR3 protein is CASSIQGLDNQPQHF. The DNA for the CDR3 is TGTGCCAGCAGCATACAGGGGTTAGACAATCAGCCCCAGCATTTT.

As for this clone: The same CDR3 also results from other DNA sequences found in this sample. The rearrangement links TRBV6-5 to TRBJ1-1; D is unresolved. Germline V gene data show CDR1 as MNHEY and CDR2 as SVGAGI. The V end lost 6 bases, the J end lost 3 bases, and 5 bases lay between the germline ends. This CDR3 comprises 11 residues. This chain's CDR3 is CASSRDTEAFF. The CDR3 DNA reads TGTGCCAGCAGCCGGGACACTGAAGCTTTCTTT.

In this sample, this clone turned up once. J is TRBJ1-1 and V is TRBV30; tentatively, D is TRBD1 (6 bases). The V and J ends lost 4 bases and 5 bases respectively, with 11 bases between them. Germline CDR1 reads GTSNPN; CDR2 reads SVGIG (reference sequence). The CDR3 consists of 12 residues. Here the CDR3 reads CAWTGASTEAFF. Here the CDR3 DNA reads TGTGCCTGGACAGGGGCGAGTACTGAAGCTTTCTTT.

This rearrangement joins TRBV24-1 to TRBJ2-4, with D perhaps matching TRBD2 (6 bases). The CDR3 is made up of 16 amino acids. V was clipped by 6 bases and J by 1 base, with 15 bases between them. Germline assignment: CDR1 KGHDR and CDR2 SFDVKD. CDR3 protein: CATSSWRGLAKNIQYF. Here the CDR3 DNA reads TGTGCCACCAGTTCTTGGAGGGGTCTTGCCAAAAACATTCAGTACTTC.

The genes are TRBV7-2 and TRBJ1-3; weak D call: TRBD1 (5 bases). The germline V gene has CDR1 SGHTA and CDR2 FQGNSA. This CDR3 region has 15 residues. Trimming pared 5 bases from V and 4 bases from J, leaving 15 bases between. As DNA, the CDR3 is TGTGCCAGCAGCCCTAGGGGTCCGACAGGAAACACCATATATTTT. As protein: CASSPRGPTGNTIYF.

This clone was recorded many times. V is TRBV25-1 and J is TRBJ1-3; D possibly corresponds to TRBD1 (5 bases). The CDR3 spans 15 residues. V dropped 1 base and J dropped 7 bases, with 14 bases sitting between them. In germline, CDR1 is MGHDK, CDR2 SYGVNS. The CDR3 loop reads CASSESQGIWNTIYF. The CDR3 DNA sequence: TGTGCCAGCAGTGAATCTCAGGGAATATGGAACACCATATATTTT.

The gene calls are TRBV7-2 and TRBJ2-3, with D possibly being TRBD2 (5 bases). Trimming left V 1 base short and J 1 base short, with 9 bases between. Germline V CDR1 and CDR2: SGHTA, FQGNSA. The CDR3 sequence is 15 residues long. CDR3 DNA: TGTGCCAGCAGCTTAGGTTTTAGCGGCACAGATACGCAGTATTTT. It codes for CASSLGFSGTDTQYF.

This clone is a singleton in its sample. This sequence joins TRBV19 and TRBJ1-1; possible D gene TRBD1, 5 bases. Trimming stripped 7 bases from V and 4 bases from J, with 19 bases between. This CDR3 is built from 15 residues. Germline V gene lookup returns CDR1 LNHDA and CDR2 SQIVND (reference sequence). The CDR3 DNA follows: TGTGCCAGTATTGCCATGGGACGGGAGACCACTGAAGCTTTCTTT. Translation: CASIAMGRETTEAFF.

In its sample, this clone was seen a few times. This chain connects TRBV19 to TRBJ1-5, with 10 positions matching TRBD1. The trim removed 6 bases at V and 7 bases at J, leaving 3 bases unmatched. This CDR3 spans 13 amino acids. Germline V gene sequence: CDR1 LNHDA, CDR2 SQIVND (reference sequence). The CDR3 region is CASRGTGVQPQHF. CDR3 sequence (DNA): TGTGCCAGTAGGGGGACAGGGGTGCAGCCCCAGCATTTT.